Below are 8 T cell receptor beta chains sequenced from a single sample in a study of memory CD4+ T cells and cytomegalovirus serostatus. The sort gate was single viable CD3+CD4+CD8-CD45RO+ cells for memory CD4+ T cells. The assay was immunoSEQ multiplex PCR, and TCRdb's table has in-frame clones only and misses some. Altogether 85,000 to 100,000 clones are present, 75% to 85% being singletons, with the ten largest covering less than 4%. The specimen was memory CD4+ T cells from blood. The receptors stem from an adult in good health and CMV-seropositive.

This chain joins TRBV7-2 and TRBJ1-4, with 8 bases lining up with TRBD1. CDR1 is SGHTA and CDR2 is FQGNSA in the germline V gene. The V and J ends lost 5 bases and 7 bases, in that order; junction bases with no gene match: 6. The CDR3 length is 14 residues. The CDR3 reads CASSPGQGSEKLFF. The CDR3 DNA sequence: TGTGCCAGCAGCCCCGGACAGGGAAGTGAAAAACTGTTTTTT. The complete variable domain, with remaining parts taken from reference TRBV7-2 and TRBJ1-4, reads GAGVSQSPSNKVTEKGKDVELRCDPISGHTALYWYRQSLGQGLEFLIYFQGNSAPDKSGLPSDRFSAERTGGSVSTLTIQRTQQEDSAVYLCASSPGQGSEKLFFGSGTQLSVL.

This rearrangement joins TRBV7-9 to TRBJ1-5, with D uncertain. CDR1 and CDR2 (germline): SEHNR, FQNEAQ (reference sequence). V lost 3 bases, J lost 6 bases, and 6 bases lay in between. This CDR3 region has 12 residues. The CDR3 spells CASSLLTQPQHF. The CDR3 bases are TGTGCCAGCAGCTTGCTCACTCAGCCCCAGCATTTT.

This clone showed up just a few times. J is TRBJ1-1 and V is TRBV2; D gene unclear. This CDR3 has 15 residues. V gave up 3 bases and J gave up 1 base, with 12 bases separating them. Germline V CDR1 and CDR2: SNHLY, FYNNEI. The CDR3: CASSEMTIRNTEAFF. The CDR3, as DNA: TGTGCCAGCAGTGAGATGACGATTCGGAACACTGAAGCTTTCTTT.

This clone has only a few counts. V is TRBV6-5 and J is TRBJ1-1; 9 positions match TRBD1. The J segment lost 6 bases and the V segment lost 4 bases, leaving 9 bases of the junction unmatched. This CDR3 comprises 15 residues. Germline CDR1 reads MNHEY; CDR2 reads SVGAGI. CDR3 nucleotide sequence: TGTGCCAGCAGTTCCGTCGGGACAGGGTTTCCTGAAGCTTTCTTT. Translated: CASSSVGTGFPEAFF.

This clone has only one observation. The chain links TRBV5-6 to TRBJ2-5; the D is unclear. Deletions cut 1 base from V and 4 bases from J, with 5 bases between. Germline V gives CDR1 SGHDT, CDR2 YYEEEE. The CDR3 covers 12 residues. The CDR3 spells CASSLSTETQYF. Here the CDR3 DNA reads TGTGCCAGCAGCTTGAGCACAGAGACCCAGTACTTC.

The chain recombines TRBV10-1 with TRBJ2-7; 7 positions agree with TRBD1. V shed 6 bases, J shed 3 bases, and the junction held 11 bases outside the gene matches. CDR1 is WNHNN and CDR2 is SYGVQD in the germline V gene (reference sequence). This CDR3 spans 15 amino acids. The CDR3 DNA follows: TGCGCCAGCAGAATACCTCGGGACAGAGACTACGAGCAGTACTTC. This translates into CASRIPRDRDYEQYF.

The rearrangement links TRBV4-3 to TRBJ2-6; TRBD1 is a possible D gene (5 bases). The CDR3 has 14 amino acids. Germline V gives CDR1 LGHNA, CDR2 YSLEER. The germline V and J ends were trimmed by 7 bases and 1 base, with 8 bases remaining between them. The CDR3 loop is CASKTASGANVLTF. The CDR3 DNA sequence: TGCGCCAGCAAGACAGCTTCTGGGGCCAACGTCCTGACTTTC.

This clone has just a few counts. V and J are TRBV4-1 and TRBJ1-6; 10 nucleotides align to TRBD1. Germline V lookup: CDR1 MGHRA, CDR2 YSYEKL. The CDR3 is made up of 19 amino acids. V lost 2 bases and J lost 0; bases outside the gene matches: 7. The CDR3 region has the DNA TGCGCCAGCAGCCAAACTCCGGGACAGGGGAGCTCCTATAATTCACCCCTCCACTTT. Its translation: CASSQTPGQGSSYNSPLHF.